Below, 19 T cell receptor beta chains from the same sample are listed, as sequenced in a study of identical twins. TCRdb ran MiXCR on the 5' RACE reads and lists one entry per CDR3 protein. The sample contains under 300,000 distinct CDR3 sequences, more than 9.5% of which appear only once. Another study also made use of these data, one on yellow fever vaccine responses in identical twins.

Sequencing input: memory (CD45RO+) T cells sorted from blood. The receptors stem from a woman aged 18-30 years in good health.

The chain employs TRBV24-1 and TRBJ2-2; TRBD1 agrees at 7 bases. The CDR3 contains 16 residues. The germline V gene encodes CDR1 KGHDR and CDR2 SFDVKD. V shed 4 bases and J 0 bases; nucleotides not matched to a gene: 4. The CDR3 nucleotides read TGTGCCACCAGTGAGGCCGGGACAGCGAACACCGGGGAGCTGTTTTTT. Its protein product is CATSEAGTANTGELFF.

There are a few counts of this clonotype. The chain links TRBV7-9 to TRBJ2-7; 8 positions agree with TRBD1. The V segment lost 5 bases and the J segment 6 bases; nucleotides outside the gene matches: 12. From germline, CDR1 is SEHNR and CDR2 FQNEAQ (reference sequence). This CDR3 comprises 15 residues. The CDR3: CASSTATGAAGEQYF. CDR3 nucleotide sequence: TGTGCCAGCAGCACGGCGACAGGGGCAGCCGGCGAGCAGTACTTC.

V and J are TRBV3-1 and TRBJ2-7; 12 nucleotides agree with TRBD2. The CDR3 is 13 residues long. CDR1 is LGHDT, CDR2 YNNKEL, per germline (reference sequence). V shed 4 bases, J shed 9 bases, and the junction held 4 bases outside the gene matches. DNA of the CDR3: TGTGCCAGCAGCCCTAGCGGGGGGGCGGCGCAGTACTTC. Translating it yields CASSPSGGAAQYF.

The rearrangement joins TRBV4-3 to TRBJ2-4; 9 bases agree with TRBD1. The CDR3 totals 17 residues. V was pared by 1 base and J by 9 bases, with 13 bases of the junction left unmatched. Germline V gene lookup returns CDR1 LGHNA and CDR2 YSLEER. This chain's CDR3 is CASSQGVAGQGYGIQYF. DNA for the CDR3: TGCGCCAGCAGCCAAGGGGTGGCGGGACAGGGATATGGCATTCAGTACTTC.

In its sample, this clonotype was seen many times. The chain recombines TRBV29-1 with TRBJ2-7; D remains unclear. Germline V gives CDR1 SQVTM, CDR2 ANQGSEA. The CDR3 has 13 amino acids. V was pared by 6 bases and J by 0 bases, with 12 bases between. The CDR3 sequence: CSVTPLSSYEQYF. CDR3 bases: TGCAGCGTGACCCCTTTAAGCTCCTACGAGCAGTACTTC.

J is TRBJ2-1 and V is TRBV24-1; tentatively, D is TRBD2 (5 bases). CDR1 and CDR2 from the germline V gene are KGHDR and SFDVKD. The V and J ends lost 3 bases and 6 bases respectively, with 14 bases between them. The CDR3 loop spans 15 amino acids. The CDR3 DNA reads TGTGCCACCAGTGATCCCCGAGGGAAAATCAATGAGCAGTTCTTC. Translated: CATSDPRGKINEQFF.

This clonotype was observed a handful of times. This chain uses TRBV5-1 with TRBJ2-7; D assignment may be TRBD1 or TRBD2 (6 bases each). The length of the CDR3 is 13 residues. Trimming removed 8 bases from V and 2 bases from J, with 14 bases in between. Looked up from germline, CDR1 is SGHRS and CDR2 is YFSETQ. In DNA, the CDR3 is TGCGCCAGTCAGAGGGGGGATACCTACGAGCAGTACTTC. Translated, it gives CASQRGDTYEQYF.

By share, this clonotype counts as medium-sized. J is TRBJ2-1 and V is TRBV3-1; the D call may be TRBD1 or TRBD2 (6 bases each). V lost 1 base and J lost 5, with 18 bases in between. CDR1 and CDR2 from the germline V gene are LGHDT and YNNKEL (reference sequence). CDR3 length: 17 amino acids. The DNA for the CDR3 is TGTGCCAGCAGCCAAGCGGGGGCAAGGAACCCCAACAATGAGCAGTTCTTC. Its protein product is CASSQAGARNPNNEQFF.

This clonotype appeared many times. The chain links TRBV6-1 to TRBJ1-6, with D uncertain. The V end lost 0 bases, the J end lost 5 bases, and 11 bases lay between the germline ends. This CDR3 is built from 16 residues. CDR1 and CDR2 (germline): MNHNS, SASEGT. Here the CDR3 DNA reads TGTGCCAGCAGTGAAGCGCGGGCGTTAAATAATTCACCCCTCCACTTT. Translating gives CASSEARALNNSPLHF.

The chain is built from TRBV28 and TRBJ2-1; tentative D call: TRBD2 (5 bases). The CDR3 contains 19 residues. Trimming left V 5 bases short and J 2 bases short, with 25 bases between. Germline CDR1 reads MDHEN; CDR2 reads SYDVKM. The CDR3 nucleotides are TGTGCCAGCAGTCTCCGGTCAATAATAGTAGCGTCAACCTACAATGAGCAGTTCTTC. It is translated as CASSLRSIIVASTYNEQFF.

The V call is TRBV20-1, the J call TRBJ2-1, with TRBD2 matching over 11 bases. The V segment lost 0 bases and the J segment 10 bases; nucleotides outside the gene matches: 29. Germline values: CDR1 DFQATT, CDR2 SNEGSKA (reference sequence). The length of the CDR3 is 22 residues. The CDR3 DNA follows: TGCAGTGCTAGAGACTCGGGGGGCTGGACTAGCGGGTCAGGTGTATTCCTTTGGGAGCAGTTCTTC. It encodes CSARDSGGWTSGSGVFLWEQFF.

The genes are TRBV11-3 and TRBJ2-1; D call uncertain. This CDR3 has 13 amino acids. Trimming left V 5 bases short and J 5 bases short, with 10 bases between. Germline CDR1 is SGHNT and CDR2 is YENEEA. DNA of the CDR3: TGTGCCAGCAGCGAAGGCCCAAACAATGAGCAGTTCTTC. It encodes CASSEGPNNEQFF.

There are many counts of this clonotype. The V and J genes are TRBV3-1 and TRBJ2-2, with D perhaps given as TRBD1 or TRBD2 (6 bases each). V lost 4 bases and J lost 4, with 10 bases in between. The CDR3 has 14 residues. Germline CDR1 and CDR2: LGHDT and YNNKEL (reference sequence). DNA for the CDR3: TGTGCCAGCAGCCGGGGGGCCGGCACCGGGGAGCTGTTTTTT. It specifies CASSRGAGTGELFF. Using reference TRBV3-1 and TRBJ2-2 for the parts outside the CDR3, the full variable domain is DTAVSQTPKYLVTQMGNDKSIKCEQNLGHDTMYWYKQDSKKFLKIMFSYNNKELIINETVPNRFSPKSPDKAHLNLHINSLELGDSAVYFCASSRGAGTGELFFGEGSRLTVL.

The chain couples TRBV6-2 or TRBV6-3 to TRBJ2-7, with D maybe TRBD2 (5 bases). This CDR3 has 13 amino acids. CDR1 and CDR2 from the germline V gene are MNHEY and SVGEGT. V was trimmed by 3 bases and J by 2 bases, leaving 8 bases between them. The CDR3 DNA sequence: TGTGCCAGCAGTTATGACTACACCTACGAGCAGTACTTC. Amino acid sequence: CASSYDYTYEQYF.

In its sample, this clonotype was seen many times. The chain uses TRBV6-2 or TRBV6-3 and TRBJ1-4, with 7 bases matching TRBD1. The length of the CDR3 is 15 residues. V was clipped by 6 bases and J by 8 bases; unmatched bases: 12. The germline V gene has CDR1 MNHEY and CDR2 SVGEGT. CDR3 loop: CASRRIQGSDEKLFF. The CDR3 DNA follows: TGTGCCAGCAGGAGGATACAGGGGAGTGACGAAAAACTGTTTTTT.

A few counts support this clonotype. The rearrangement uses TRBV6-1 and TRBJ2-2, with 8 bases matching TRBD1. CDR3 length: 15 amino acids. Germline V lookup: CDR1 MNHNS, CDR2 SASEGT. The trim removed 6 bases at V and 7 bases at J, leaving 10 bases unmatched. CDR3 DNA: TGTGCCAGCAGGGGAATGGACAGGGTTATCGGGGAGCTGTTTTTT. This gives the protein CASRGMDRVIGELFF.

This clonotype showed up just a few times. The rearrangement links TRBV7-2 to TRBJ2-3; D call uncertain. This CDR3 is 16 amino acids long. Between the trimmed V and J ends, which lost 5 bases and 0 bases, there was a span of 15 bases. The germline gives CDR1 SGHTA, CDR2 FQGNSA. CDR3 nucleotides: TGTGCCAGCAGCCCTCGGCTTCTCTCTAGCACAGATACGCAGTATTTT. This codes for CASSPRLLSSTDTQYF.

This clonotype has a count of ten or more. The chain couples TRBV29-1 to TRBJ2-7, with TRBD2 matching over 7 bases. After removal of 6 bases from V and 2 bases from J, the junction contained 7 bases not matched to a gene. The CDR3 is 13 residues long. Germline CDR1 SQVTM, CDR2 ANQGSEA. The CDR3 sequence is CSVIAAGAYEQYF. The CDR3 DNA reads as TGCAGCGTCATTGCTGCGGGGGCCTACGAGCAGTACTTC.

This clonotype was detected ten times or more. This chain joins TRBV3-1 and TRBJ1-2; the D is unclear. This CDR3 is 12 amino acids long. V was clipped by 0 bases and J by 6 bases, with 5 bases between them. From germline, CDR1 is LGHDT and CDR2 YNNKEL (reference sequence). The CDR3 bases are TGTGCCAGCAGCCAAGATCTAAATGGCTACACCTTC. Its protein product is CASSQDLNGYTF.